Below, 23 T cell receptor beta chains from the same sample are listed, as sequenced in a study of T cells after yellow fever vaccination. Via MiXCR, TCRdb re-called the 5' RACE reads, giving one row per CDR3 protein. The sample shows approximately 550,000 distinct CDR3 sequences, about a fifth of them seen only once. The sample consisted of PBMCs, taken 15 days after the yellow fever booster vaccination. The receptors derive from a man aged 30 to 45 who received the YFV17D yellow fever vaccine.

This sequence joins TRBV7-9 and TRBJ1-2; the match to TRBD1 covers 9 bases. With 2 bases clipped from V and 9 bases from J, the junction kept 7 bases outside the gene matches. The CDR3 length is 14 residues. Germline CDR1 is SEHNR and CDR2 is FQNEAQ (reference sequence). The CDR3 here is CASSLFTGGESYTF. CDR3 coding DNA: TGTGCCAGCAGCTTATTTACAGGGGGCGAGAGCTACACCTTC.

This clonotype was recorded many times. The rearrangement uses TRBV7-2 and TRBJ2-3, with D possibly matching TRBD2 (5 bases). The V end was cut by 5 bases, the J end by 2 bases, with 5 bases between. The CDR3 consists of 12 residues. CDR1 SGHTA and CDR2 FQGNSA come from the germline V gene. CDR3 sequence (DNA): TGTGCCAGCAGCCGGGACACAGATACGCAGTATTTT. It is translated as CASSRDTDTQYF.

This sequence joins TRBV11-2 and TRBJ2-7; 11 bases agree with TRBD2. Germline values: CDR1 SGHAT, CDR2 FQNNGV. This CDR3 has 17 residues. V trimming: 2 bases; J trimming: 1 base; junction bases outside the gene matches: 7. CDR3 in DNA: TGTGCCAGCAGCTTAACTAGCGGGAGTTCGAGGTCCTACGAGCAGTACTTC. Its protein is CASSLTSGSSRSYEQYF.

The CDR3, as DNA: TGTGCCAGCAGCTTAGATAGCCCGTCTGGGGCCAACGTCCTGACTTTC. It is translated as CASSLDSPSGANVLTF. This chain joins TRBV11-2 and TRBJ2-6; no definite D call. The CDR3 extends over 16 amino acids. CDR1 is SGHAT, CDR2 FQNNGV, per germline. Trimming pared 0 bases from V and 1 base from J, leaving 7 bases between.

This clonotype was seen at least ten times. J is TRBJ2-1 and V is TRBV20-1; 12 positions agree with TRBD2. V trimming: 5 bases; J trimming: 4 bases; junction bases outside the gene matches: 3. This CDR3 is 14 amino acids long. Germline CDR1 DFQATT, CDR2 SNEGSKA (reference sequence). CDR3 loop: CSARLAGAYNEQFF. In nucleotides, the CDR3 is TGCAGTGCTCGACTAGCGGGAGCTTACAATGAGCAGTTCTTC.

The genes are TRBV6-5 and TRBJ2-6; TRBD1 aligns across 10 bases. From germline, CDR1 is MNHEY and CDR2 SVGAGI. The V gene end was trimmed by 0 bases and the J gene end by 2 bases; junction bases not matched to a gene: 7. There are 19 residues in the CDR3. The CDR3: CASSYSPRQGAPGANVLTF. CDR3 DNA: TGTGCCAGCAGTTACTCCCCACGACAGGGGGCGCCTGGGGCCAACGTCCTGACTTTC.

A few counts support this clonotype. The rearrangement uses TRBV19 and TRBJ1-1; D not resolved. V lost 0 bases and J 4 bases, leaving 6 bases between the germline ends. The CDR3 consists of 13 residues. Germline values: CDR1 LNHDA, CDR2 SQIVND (reference sequence). The DNA of the CDR3 is TGTGCCAGTAGTATAGAGGAAGGCACTGAAGCTTTCTTT. It specifies CASSIEEGTEAFF. The complete variable domain, with remaining parts taken from reference TRBV19 and TRBJ1-1, reads DGGITQSPKYLFRKEGQNVTLSCEQNLNHDAMYWYRQDPGQGLRLIYYSQIVNDFQKGDIAEGYSVSREKKESFPLTVTSAQKNPTAFYLCASSIEEGTEAFFGQGTRLTVV.

CDR3 nucleotides: TGTGCCAGTAGTATCGCGGGAGGTAACAATGAGCAGTTCTTC. Amino acid sequence: CASSIAGGNNEQFF. The chain has TRBV19 and TRBJ2-1, with 8 bases aligning to TRBD2. Germline V gene data show CDR1 as LNHDA and CDR2 as SQIVND (reference sequence). The ends lost 3 bases at V and 5 bases at J; junction bases unmatched: 3. The CDR3 consists of 14 residues.

V and J are TRBV20-1 and TRBJ1-2; 8 bases map to TRBD1. J was trimmed by 6 bases and V by 6 bases; bases with no gene match: 6. The CDR3 totals 12 residues. Germline V lookup: CDR1 DFQATT, CDR2 SNEGSKA (reference sequence). The CDR3 region has the DNA TGCAGTGCCTCGGGACAGGCTGATGGCTACACCTTC. This codes for CSASGQADGYTF.

This clonotype came up once. This chain links TRBV11-2 with TRBJ2-3; TRBD1 matches at 12 bases. The CDR3 totals 16 residues. Germline V gene lookup returns CDR1 SGHAT and CDR2 FQNNGV. V was pared by 1 base and J by 4 bases, with 3 bases of the junction left unmatched. CDR3 sequence reads: CASSLGGTGGADTQYF. CDR3 nucleotides: TGTGCCAGCAGCTTAGGCGGGACAGGGGGCGCAGATACGCAGTATTTT. The full variable domain, its missing parts supplied by reference TRBV11-2 and TRBJ2-3, is EAGVAQSPRYKIIEKRQSVAFWCNPISGHATLYWYQQILGQGPKLLIQFQNNGVVDDSQLPKDRFSAERLKGVDSTLKIQPAKLEDSAVYLCASSLGGTGGADTQYFGPGTRLTVL.

Only a few counts were recorded for this clonotype. The chain joins TRBV20-1 to TRBJ2-3; D call uncertain. V lost 2 bases and J lost 2, with 8 bases in between. The germline CDR1 and CDR2 sequences are DFQATT and SNEGSKA (reference sequence). This CDR3 has 13 amino acids. The CDR3 nucleotides are TGCAGTGCTAGAATGGCGGTCACAGATACGCAGTATTTT. Translating gives CSARMAVTDTQYF.

The chain links TRBV12-3 or TRBV12-4 to TRBJ2-7, with no clear D. Trimming removed 1 base from V and 4 bases from J, with 11 bases in between. This CDR3 comprises 14 residues. The CDR3 protein is CASSLELRRYEQYF. CDR3 bases: TGTGCCAGCAGTTTAGAACTCAGGAGATACGAGCAGTACTTC.

The chain links TRBV28 to TRBJ2-1, with 9 bases fitting TRBD2. In germline, CDR1 is MDHEN, CDR2 SYDVKM. The junction had 3 bases not matched to a gene; V was cut back by 3 bases and J by 0 bases. The CDR3 runs 16 residues. The CDR3 coding sequence is TGTGCCAGCAGTTTCTCGGGACTAGCCTCCTACAATGAGCAGTTCTTC. It yields the protein CASSFSGLASYNEQFF.

This clonotype was seen a handful of times. The chain joins TRBV4-3 to TRBJ1-2; no clear D. This CDR3 contains 15 residues. V lost 4 bases and J 2 bases, leaving 14 bases between the germline ends. Germline V gene lookup returns CDR1 LGHNA and CDR2 YSLEER. The CDR3 bases are TGCGCCAGCAGCCGACGACCTACAATAAACTATGGCTACACCTTC. Protein: CASSRRPTINYGYTF.

V and J are TRBV5-8 and TRBJ2-1; no definite D call. Trimming left V 0 bases short and J 0 bases short, with 7 bases between. Germline lookup yields CDR1 SGHTS and CDR2 YDEGEE. The CDR3 sequence is 15 residues long. CDR3 coding DNA: TGTGCCAGCAGCTTGGGCAGGTACTCCTACAATGAGCAGTTCTTC. As protein: CASSLGRYSYNEQFF.

This clonotype has a handful of counts. The J gene is TRBJ2-7, the V gene TRBV20-1; 7 bases fit TRBD1. The CDR3 length is 12 residues. Germline values: CDR1 DFQATT, CDR2 SNEGSKA (reference sequence). With 6 bases clipped from V and 1 base from J, the junction kept 3 bases outside the gene matches. CDR3 nucleotides: TGCAGTGCCTCGACAGGGTCCTACGAGCAGTACTTC. As protein: CSASTGSYEQYF.

The chain employs TRBV10-3 and TRBJ2-3; the D is unclear. Germline V gene data show CDR1 as ENHRY and CDR2 as SYGVKD. V lost 10 bases to trimming and J lost 5 bases, with 10 bases between them. This CDR3 spans 11 amino acids. The CDR3 nucleotides are TGTGCCACCACCCAAAAAGATACGCAGTATTTT. Protein sequence: CATTQKDTQYF.

Notes on this clonotype: A read error is possible here, since a much larger clone lies one base away. The V call is TRBV5-1, the J call TRBJ2-1, with D perhaps matching TRBD1 (6 bases). Germline CDR1 reads SGHRS; CDR2 reads YFSETQ. The CDR3 totals 15 residues. For the CDR3, the DNA is TGCGACAGCAGCTTGTGGTCACAGGGAAGCAATGAGCAGTTCTTC. Its translation: CDSSLWSQGSNEQFF.

This clonotype was seen a handful of times. This chain uses TRBV20-1 with TRBJ2-4, with TRBD1 identical over 10 bases. V trimming: 0 bases; J trimming: 1 base; junction bases outside the gene matches: 12. This CDR3 contains 19 residues. The germline V gene encodes CDR1 DFQATT and CDR2 SNEGSKA (reference sequence). The DNA for the CDR3 is TGCAGTGCTAGAGATCCGGGACAGGGGCAATTCTGGGCCAAAAACATTCAGTACTTC. The encoded protein is CSARDPGQGQFWAKNIQYF.

CDR3 region: CASSLSARRLYNEQFF. CDR3 DNA: TGTGCCAGCAGTTTATCAGCCCGGAGGCTCTACAATGAGCAGTTCTTC. This chain links TRBV27 with TRBJ2-1, with D perhaps TRBD2 (5 bases). This CDR3 has 16 residues. Per the germline V gene, CDR1 is MNHEY and CDR2 is SMNVEV (reference sequence). The V gene lost 0 bases and the J gene lost 3 bases, with 12 bases spanning the gap.

In its sample, this clonotype was seen many times. The chain joins TRBV18 to TRBJ2-7; TRBD1 aligns across 11 bases. V lost 4 bases, J lost 2 bases, and 1 base stayed unmatched. Germline V lookup: CDR1 KGHSH, CDR2 LQKENI. CDR3 length equals 14 residues. This CDR3 reads CASSQGQGAYEQYF. For the CDR3, the DNA is TGTGCCAGCTCACAGGGACAGGGGGCCTACGAGCAGTACTTC.

The chain employs TRBV18 and TRBJ2-5; D might be TRBD2 (6 bases). V lost 8 bases and J 4 bases, leaving 14 bases between the germline ends. This CDR3 is 13 amino acids long. The germline CDR1 and CDR2 sequences are KGHSH and LQKENI. CDR3 loop: CASSPSGVETQYF. CDR3 bases: TGTGCCAGCAGCCCCTCGGGAGTAGAGACCCAGTACTTC.

The rearrangement joins TRBV6-1 to TRBJ2-7; 10 bases map to TRBD2. J gave up 0 bases and V 7 bases, and 3 bases lay outside the gene matches. Germline loops: CDR1 MNHNS, CDR2 SASEGT. The CDR3 extends over 14 amino acids. The CDR3 region has the DNA TGTGCCAGCAAAACTAGCGGGGACTCCTACGAGCAGTACTTC. Protein sequence: CASKTSGDSYEQYF.